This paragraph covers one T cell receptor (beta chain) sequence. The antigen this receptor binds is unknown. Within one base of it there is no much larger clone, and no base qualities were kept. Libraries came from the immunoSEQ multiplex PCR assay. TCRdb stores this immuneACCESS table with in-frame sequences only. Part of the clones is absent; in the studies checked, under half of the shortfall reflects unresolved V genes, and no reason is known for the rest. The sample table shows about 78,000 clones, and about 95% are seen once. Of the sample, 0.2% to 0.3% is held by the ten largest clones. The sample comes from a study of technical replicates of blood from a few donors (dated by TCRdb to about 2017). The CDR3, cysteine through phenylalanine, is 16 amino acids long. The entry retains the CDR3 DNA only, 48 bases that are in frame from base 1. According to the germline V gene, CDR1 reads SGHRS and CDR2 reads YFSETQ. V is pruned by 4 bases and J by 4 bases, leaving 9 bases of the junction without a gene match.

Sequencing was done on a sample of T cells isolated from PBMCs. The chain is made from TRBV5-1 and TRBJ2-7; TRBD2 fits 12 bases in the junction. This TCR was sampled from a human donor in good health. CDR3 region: CASSPKPGTSGYEQYF. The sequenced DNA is TGCGCCAGCAGCCCGAAGCCCGGGACTAGCGGGTACGAGCAGTACTTC.